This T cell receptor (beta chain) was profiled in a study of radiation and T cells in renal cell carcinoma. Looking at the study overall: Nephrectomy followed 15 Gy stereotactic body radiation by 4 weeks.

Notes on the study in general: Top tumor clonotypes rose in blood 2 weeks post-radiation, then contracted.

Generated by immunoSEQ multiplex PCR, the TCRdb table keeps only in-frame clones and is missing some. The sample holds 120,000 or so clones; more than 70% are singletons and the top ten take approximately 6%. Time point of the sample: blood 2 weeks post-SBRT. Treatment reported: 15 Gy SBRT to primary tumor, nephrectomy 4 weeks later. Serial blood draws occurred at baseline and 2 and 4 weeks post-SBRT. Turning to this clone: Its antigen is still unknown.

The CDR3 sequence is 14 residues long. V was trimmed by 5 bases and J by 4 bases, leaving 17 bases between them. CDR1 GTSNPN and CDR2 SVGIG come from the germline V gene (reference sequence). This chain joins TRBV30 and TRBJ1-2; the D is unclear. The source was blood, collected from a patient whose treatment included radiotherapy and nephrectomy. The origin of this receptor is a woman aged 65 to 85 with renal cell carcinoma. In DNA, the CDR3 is TGTGCCTGGTCTCACCCAGCCAGACCCTATGGCTACACCTTC. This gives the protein CAWSHPARPYGYTF.